This T cell receptor beta chain was profiled in a study of neoadjuvant anti-PD-1 for oral cavity cancer. These newly diagnosed stage II-IVA oral cavity squamous cell carcinoma patients had no prior systemic or radiation treatment. As to this clone: The junction differs from germline at one of its ends, possibly a read error.

Blood libraries mostly used around 0.45 ug genomic DNA, six replicates each. Using immunoSEQ multiplex PCR, the repertoire was profiled, and TCRdb retains in-frame clones only, with some absent. The data contain about 14,000 clones, roughly 74% of them singletons. Germline CDR1 is SSHAT and CDR2 is FNYEAQ (reference sequence). This CDR3 spans 16 amino acids. The sequenced sample was PBMCs, obtained before nivolumab (anti-PD-1) treatment. V is TRBV7-7 and J is TRBJ2-5; 8 bases fit TRBD2. This clonotype originated in a person between 40 and 79 years old with oral cavity squamous cell carcinoma. The chain's CDR3 is CASSLGRGVQTETQYF. CDR3 nucleotide sequence: TGTGCTAGCAGCTTAGGGCGGGGGGTCCAGACGGAGACCCAGTACTTC. The full variable domain, with the rest looked up from reference TRBV7-7 and TRBJ2-5, is GAGVSQSPRYKVTKRGQDVTLRCDPISSHATLYWYQQALGQGPEFLTYFNYEAQPDKSGLPSDRFSAERPEGSISTLTIQRTEQRDSAMYRCASSLGRGVQTETQYFGPGTRLLVL.